The 31 T cell receptor beta chains listed next were all sequenced from one sample in a study of prognosis after radiotherapy for stage I lung cancer. Two-round multiplex PCR, the amplification method, yielded TCR beta CDR3 from genomic DNA. The first round of PCR was done with primers that matched each TRBV and TRBJ gene. TCRdb re-called the multiplex PCR reads with MiXCR, one entry per CDR3 protein. The sample has some 25,000 distinct CDR3 sequences, around 36% seen once. The sequenced sample was PBMCs, obtained before or after stereotactic body radiation therapy (not recorded which). The receptors stem from a donor aged 50 or older with non-small cell lung cancer.

This clonotype was counted at least ten times. The V gene is TRBV12-3 or TRBV12-4, the J gene TRBJ2-7, with D tentatively TRBD1 (5 bases). With 6 bases removed from V and 5 bases from J, the gap between germline ends came to 17 bases. CDR3 length: 14 amino acids. CDR3 loop: CASSPTQGLNEQYF. The CDR3, as DNA: TGTGCCAGCAGCCCAACTCAGGGTTTGAACGAGCAGTACTTC.

This clonotype was observed at least ten times. V is TRBV27 and J is TRBJ2-7; 7 bases map to TRBD1. CDR3 length: 17 amino acids. With V trimmed by 1 base and J by 2 bases, 11 bases remained unmatched. Per germline, CDR1 MNHEY and CDR2 SMNVEV (reference sequence). The CDR3 DNA sequence: TGTGCCAGCAGTTTATGGTGGTTACAGGGGAATACCTACGAGCAGTACTTC. Its protein is CASSLWWLQGNTYEQYF.

V usage is TRBV6-5 and J usage is TRBJ2-7; D is possibly TRBD2 (6 bases). With 2 bases removed from V and 0 bases from J, the gap between germline ends came to 11 bases. CDR1 is MNHEY and CDR2 is SVGAGI in the germline V gene. This CDR3 comprises 15 residues. The CDR3 sequence: CASSYGGSLSYEQYF. The CDR3 nucleotides read TGTGCCAGCAGTTACGGGGGGAGCCTCTCCTACGAGCAGTACTTC.

This clonotype was observed many times. The chain links TRBV9 to TRBJ2-7; D could derive from TRBD1 or TRBD2 (5 bases each). CDR1 is SGDLS, CDR2 YYNGEE, per germline. The CDR3 length is 15 residues. Trimming left V 0 bases short and J 0 bases short, with 10 bases between. In DNA form, the CDR3 reads TGTGCCAGCAGCGTAGCCGGGGACCCCTCCTACGAGCAGTACTTC. Its protein is CASSVAGDPSYEQYF.

The rearrangement links TRBV6-2 or TRBV6-3 to TRBJ1-2; TRBD1 matches at 9 bases. V was clipped by 5 bases and J by 8 bases; unmatched bases: 9. Looked up from germline, CDR1 is MNHEY and CDR2 is SVGEGT. The CDR3 sequence is 14 residues long. CDR3 loop: CASSDWGDRVGYTF. The CDR3 bases are TGTGCCAGCAGTGACTGGGGGGACAGGGTGGGCTACACCTTC.

This clonotype was seen ten or more times. The rearrangement links TRBV28 to TRBJ2-7, with TRBD2 identical over 8 bases. Germline V gives CDR1 MDHEN, CDR2 SYDVKM. With V trimmed by 5 bases and J by 3 bases, 9 bases remained unmatched. CDR3 length equals 15 residues. DNA of the CDR3: TGTGCCAGCAGTCCCTGGACTAGCATCGACTACGAGCAGTACTTC. Translating gives CASSPWTSIDYEQYF. Looking up the rest from reference TRBV28 and TRBJ2-7 gives the full variable domain: DVKVTQSSRYLVKRTGEKVFLECVQDMDHENMFWYRQDPGLGLRLIYFSYDVKMKEKGDIPEGYSVSREKKERFSLILESASTNQTSMYLCASSPWTSIDYEQYFGPGTRLTVT.

Comment on this clonotype: At one boundary the junction diverges from the germline segment, which might be a read error. The chain carries TRBV6-1 and TRBJ1-5; D not resolved. The CDR3 is made up of 15 amino acids. Germline CDR1 and CDR2: MNHNS and SASEGT. The DNA of the CDR3 is TGTTCCAGCAGCCACCCCCATGGAATAGGGCAGCCCCAGCATTTT. It translates to CSSSHPHGIGQPQHF.

This clonotype was observed many times. V and J are TRBV19 and TRBJ2-1; 12 bases agree with TRBD2. CDR1 is LNHDA, CDR2 SQIVND, per germline (reference sequence). V lost 5 bases, J lost 9 bases, and 26 bases stayed unmatched. This CDR3 is 21 amino acids long. CDR3 nucleotide sequence: TGTGCCAGTAGTCCCAAACCCCCCGCAGAAAGGGCTAGCGGGAGGGCGGGTGAGCAGTTCTTC. Translated, it gives CASSPKPPAERASGRAGEQFF. The full variable domain, its missing parts supplied by reference TRBV19 and TRBJ2-1, is DGGITQSPKYLFRKEGQNVTLSCEQNLNHDAMYWYRQDPGQGLRLIYYSQIVNDFQKGDIAEGYSVSREKKESFPLTVTSAQKNPTAFYLCASSPKPPAERASGRAGEQFFGPGTRLTVL.

The chain joins TRBV6-1 to TRBJ1-1; D gene unclear. Deletions cut 10 bases from V and 3 bases from J, with 15 bases between. Germline V lookup: CDR1 MNHNS, CDR2 SASEGT. This CDR3 spans 13 amino acids. This CDR3 is CANSLRGYTEAFF. CDR3 DNA sequence: TGTGCCAACAGCCTCCGCGGGTACACTGAAGCTTTCTTT.

CDR3 bases: TGCGCCAGCAGCCAAGAGCAGGAACTGGCGGTAAAGAATGAGCAGTTCTTC. It translates to CASSQEQELAVKNEQFF. The chain joins TRBV4-3 to TRBJ2-1; D gene ambiguous. CDR3 length equals 17 residues. Germline V CDR1 and CDR2: LGHNA, YSLEER. With 0 bases removed from V and 7 bases from J, the gap between germline ends came to 19 bases.

With respect to this clonotype: At one of its ends the junction is not consistent with the germline gene, which may arise from a read error. This rearrangement joins TRBV12-3 or TRBV12-4 to TRBJ2-1; no definite D call. The CDR3 is made up of 14 amino acids. The chain's CDR3 is CASRVSGSYNEHFF. CDR3 sequence (DNA): TGTGCCAGCAGAGTGTCCGGCTCTTACAATGAGCACTTCTTC.

This clonotype was picked up many times. The chain links TRBV19 to TRBJ2-7; 7 nucleotides match TRBD2. CDR1 is LNHDA and CDR2 is SQIVND in the germline V gene (reference sequence). CDR3 size: 13 residues. With 3 bases clipped from V and 3 bases from J, the junction kept 2 bases outside the gene matches. The CDR3 DNA is TGTGCCAGTAGTATCGGGGAGGGCTACGAGCAGTACTTC. This encodes CASSIGEGYEQYF.

This clonotype occurred many times. Here the CDR3 reads CASSLRQGRGNTIYF. The CDR3 nucleotides read TGTGCCAGCAGCTTAAGACAGGGGAGGGGAAACACCATATATTTT. This chain uses TRBV7-2 with TRBJ1-3; 8 bases fit TRBD1. With 2 bases clipped from V and 4 bases from J, the junction kept 4 bases outside the gene matches. This CDR3 is 15 amino acids long. Germline V gene sequence: CDR1 SGHTA, CDR2 FQGNSA.

Worth noting for this clonotype: It may be a read error: a sequence one base away is much more abundant. The V gene is TRBV7-8, the J gene TRBJ2-1; no reliable D call. Germline CDR1 and CDR2: SGHVS and FQNEAQ. The CDR3 is 14 residues long. V gave up 7 bases and J gave up 6 bases, with 16 bases separating them. CDR3 DNA: TGTGCCAGCACCCCCCACCGACGGTGCAATGAGCAGTTCTTC. As protein: CASTPHRRCNEQFF. The full variable domain, with the rest looked up from reference TRBV7-8 and TRBJ2-1, is GAGVSQSPRYKVAKRGQDVALRCDPISGHVSLFWYQQALGQGPEFLTYFQNEAQLDKSGLPSDRFFAERPEGSVSTLKIQRTQQEDSAVYLCASTPHRRCNEQFFGPGTRLTVL.

The chain combines TRBV12-3 or TRBV12-4 with TRBJ2-2, with D unclear. This CDR3 has 16 residues. The V gene lost 6 bases and the J gene lost 3 bases, with 17 bases spanning the gap. The CDR3 reads CASSRSGGRYTGELFF. The CDR3 DNA follows: TGTGCCAGCAGCCGCTCCGGTGGGCGATACACCGGGGAGCTGTTTTTT.

A note on this clonotype: This probably arose from a read error, given a far larger clone one base away. Because it lacks the conserved phenylalanine or tryptophan at the end, this CDR3 is likely a read error. The CDR3 DNA reads as TGTGCCAGCAGCCTTAGCGGAGGCCGGACCCAGTACTTA. Encoded protein: CASSLSGGRTQYL. This chain uses TRBV6-1 with TRBJ2-5, with D tentatively TRBD2 (6 bases). The CDR3 runs to 13 residues. V lost 6 bases to trimming and J lost 7 bases, with 15 bases between them. The germline V gene encodes CDR1 MNHNS and CDR2 SASEGT.

The chain employs TRBV27 and TRBJ1-1; 11 bases align to TRBD1. V trimming: 4 bases; J trimming: 10 bases; junction bases outside the gene matches: 11. In germline, CDR1 is MNHEY, CDR2 SMNVEV (reference sequence). This CDR3 is built from 15 residues. The CDR3 loop is CASSSPGQGGGRAFF. The CDR3 nucleotides read TGTGCCAGCAGTTCCCCGGGACAGGGGGGGGGCCGAGCTTTCTTT.

This clonotype occurred once. Given a much more abundant clone one base away, this may be a read error. J is TRBJ2-1 and V is TRBV7-3; perhaps TRBD2 as D (5 bases). This CDR3 has 15 residues. CDR1 is SGHTA and CDR2 is FQGTGA in the germline V gene. The V end lost 5 bases, the J end lost 6 bases, and 17 bases lay between the germline ends. In DNA form, the CDR3 reads TGTGCCAGCAGCCCCAGCGTGAGGGAAGGCAATGAGCAGTTCTTC. It codes for CASSPSVREGNEQFF.

This clonotype was counted at least ten times. The rearrangement uses TRBV5-1 and TRBJ2-1, with D possibly TRBD2 on 5 matching bases. The ends were cut back, 0 bases at V and 8 bases at J, with 9 bases in the middle. Germline assignment: CDR1 SGHRS and CDR2 YFSETQ. This CDR3 is 13 amino acids long. The CDR3 bases are TGCGCCAGCAGCTTGGAGCGGCTGGATGAGCAGTTCTTC. Protein sequence: CASSLERLDEQFF.

This clonotype was observed many times. The gene calls are TRBV24-1 and TRBJ2-5, with 7 bases aligning to TRBD2. Germline V gene lookup returns CDR1 KGHDR and CDR2 SFDVKD. V trimming: 4 bases; J trimming: 5 bases; junction bases outside the gene matches: 9. The CDR3 totals 15 residues. The CDR3: CATSDPRDGGETQYF. CDR3 bases: TGTGCCACCAGTGACCCTCGGGACGGGGGGGAGACCCAGTACTTC.

This clonotype was detected ten times or more. The chain is built from TRBV29-1 and TRBJ1-1; D uncertain. The V gene's germline CDR1 is SQVTM and CDR2 ANQGSEA. V lost 6 bases and J 0 bases, leaving 8 bases between the germline ends. The CDR3 extends over 12 amino acids. The CDR3 spells CSVTVMNTEAFF. CDR3 DNA: TGCAGCGTCACAGTAATGAACACTGAAGCTTTCTTT.

This clonotype was seen repeatedly, ten times or more. The chain recombines TRBV9 with TRBJ2-1; TRBD1 aligns across 7 bases. The CDR3 runs to 13 residues. Per the germline V gene, CDR1 is SGDLS and CDR2 is YYNGEE. Losses at the gene ends were 2 bases for V and 7 bases for J; bases not matched to a gene: 3. The CDR3 region is CASSVGTVNEQFF. CDR3 bases: TGTGCCAGCAGCGTCGGGACAGTGAATGAGCAGTTCTTC.

The gene calls are TRBV7-2 and TRBJ1-1; D not certain. The CDR3 runs to 11 residues. V lost 3 bases to trimming and J lost 3 bases, with 2 bases between them. The V gene's germline CDR1 is SGHTA and CDR2 FQGNSA. The CDR3 is CASSFDTEAFF. The DNA of the CDR3 is TGTGCCAGCAGCTTTGACACTGAAGCTTTCTTT. The variable domain in full, completed from reference TRBV7-2 and TRBJ1-1, reads GAGVSQSPSNKVTEKGKDVELRCDPISGHTALYWYRQSLGQGLEFLIYFQGNSAPDKSGLPSDRFSAERTGGSVSTLTIQRTQQEDSAVYLCASSFDTEAFFGQGTRLTVV.

The sample holds one count of this clonotype. With only one base between it and a far larger clone, this is likely a read error. The chain recombines TRBV7-2 with TRBJ1-1, with D possibly matching TRBD1 (6 bases). Germline V gene sequence: CDR1 SGHTA, CDR2 FQGNSA. The CDR3 extends over 13 amino acids. Trimming took off 6 bases at V and 5 bases at J, with 13 bases between the two ends. For the CDR3, the DNA is TGTGCCAGCAGACGTTGGGACATAACTGAAGCTTTCTTT. It codes for CASRRWDITEAFF.

In its sample, this clonotype was seen a few times. This may be a read error, as it is one base from a much larger clone. V is TRBV24-1 and J is TRBJ2-3, with 12 bases aligning to TRBD2. V gave up 0 bases and J gave up 5 bases; unmatched junction bases: 8. This CDR3 is built from 18 residues. The V gene's germline CDR1 is KGHDR and CDR2 SFDVKD. The CDR3 DNA reads as TGTGCCACCAGTGATTTGGAGGGTCTAGCGGGAGGGCGAGATACGCAGTATTTT. Translated: CATSDLEGLAGGRDTQYF.

Ten or more counts support this clonotype. The V call is TRBV27, the J call TRBJ1-2; the D gene is possibly TRBD1 (6 bases). CDR1 is MNHEY and CDR2 is SMNVEV in the germline V gene (reference sequence). The CDR3 runs to 15 residues. Deletions cut 6 bases from V and 1 base from J, with 15 bases between. CDR3 amino acids: CASRRGQRYNYGYTF. CDR3 coding DNA: TGTGCCAGCAGGAGAGGACAGAGATATAACTATGGCTACACCTTC.

This clonotype was seen many times. The genes are TRBV5-8 and TRBJ1-2; possible D gene TRBD1, 5 bases. V was trimmed by 5 bases and J by 4 bases, leaving 12 bases between them. Germline CDR1 and CDR2: SGHTS and YDEGEE. This CDR3 has 13 residues. CDR3 nucleotide sequence: TGTGCCAGCAGAGATAAAGACAGCTATGGCTACACCTTC. It encodes CASRDKDSYGYTF.

In this sample, this clonotype turned up many times. The chain recombines TRBV28 with TRBJ1-5; D gene uncertain. Between the trimmed V and J ends, which lost 5 bases and 7 bases, there was a span of 9 bases. The CDR3 contains 12 residues. Germline lookup yields CDR1 MDHEN and CDR2 SYDVKM. The CDR3 here is CASSVYRQPQHF. DNA for the CDR3: TGTGCCAGCAGTGTTTATAGGCAGCCCCAGCATTTT. The variable domain in full, with the rest retrieved from reference TRBV28 and TRBJ1-5, is DVKVTQSSRYLVKRTGEKVFLECVQDMDHENMFWYRQDPGLGLRLIYFSYDVKMKEKGDIPEGYSVSREKKERFSLILESASTNQTSMYLCASSVYRQPQHFGDGTRLSIL.

The chain employs TRBV12-3 or TRBV12-4 and TRBJ1-3; TRBD1 might be the D (6 bases). The ends were cut back, 6 bases at V and 0 bases at J, with 12 bases in the middle. CDR3 size: 15 residues. DNA of the CDR3: TGTGCCAGCAGCTCAGGGGAGAGCTCTGGAAACACCATATATTTT. The encoded protein is CASSSGESSGNTIYF.

V gene TRBV6-1 combines with J gene TRBJ1-5; D unclear. This CDR3 has 14 amino acids. V lost 3 bases and J 2 bases, leaving 8 bases between the germline ends. The germline gives CDR1 MNHNS, CDR2 SASEGT. The CDR3 loop is CASSESGCNQPQHF. The CDR3 DNA sequence: TGTGCCAGCAGTGAGTCGGGATGCAATCAGCCCCAGCATTTT.

This clonotype showed up many times. V and J are TRBV20-1 and TRBJ2-4, with TRBD1 matching 9 bases. Germline V CDR1 and CDR2: DFQATT, SNEGSKA (reference sequence). Trimming cost V 4 bases and J 7 bases; bases outside gene matches: 8. The CDR3 extends over 14 amino acids. The DNA of the CDR3 is TGCAGTGCTACAACCGGGACAGGGCTGAACATTCAGTACTTC. The encoded protein is CSATTGTGLNIQYF.